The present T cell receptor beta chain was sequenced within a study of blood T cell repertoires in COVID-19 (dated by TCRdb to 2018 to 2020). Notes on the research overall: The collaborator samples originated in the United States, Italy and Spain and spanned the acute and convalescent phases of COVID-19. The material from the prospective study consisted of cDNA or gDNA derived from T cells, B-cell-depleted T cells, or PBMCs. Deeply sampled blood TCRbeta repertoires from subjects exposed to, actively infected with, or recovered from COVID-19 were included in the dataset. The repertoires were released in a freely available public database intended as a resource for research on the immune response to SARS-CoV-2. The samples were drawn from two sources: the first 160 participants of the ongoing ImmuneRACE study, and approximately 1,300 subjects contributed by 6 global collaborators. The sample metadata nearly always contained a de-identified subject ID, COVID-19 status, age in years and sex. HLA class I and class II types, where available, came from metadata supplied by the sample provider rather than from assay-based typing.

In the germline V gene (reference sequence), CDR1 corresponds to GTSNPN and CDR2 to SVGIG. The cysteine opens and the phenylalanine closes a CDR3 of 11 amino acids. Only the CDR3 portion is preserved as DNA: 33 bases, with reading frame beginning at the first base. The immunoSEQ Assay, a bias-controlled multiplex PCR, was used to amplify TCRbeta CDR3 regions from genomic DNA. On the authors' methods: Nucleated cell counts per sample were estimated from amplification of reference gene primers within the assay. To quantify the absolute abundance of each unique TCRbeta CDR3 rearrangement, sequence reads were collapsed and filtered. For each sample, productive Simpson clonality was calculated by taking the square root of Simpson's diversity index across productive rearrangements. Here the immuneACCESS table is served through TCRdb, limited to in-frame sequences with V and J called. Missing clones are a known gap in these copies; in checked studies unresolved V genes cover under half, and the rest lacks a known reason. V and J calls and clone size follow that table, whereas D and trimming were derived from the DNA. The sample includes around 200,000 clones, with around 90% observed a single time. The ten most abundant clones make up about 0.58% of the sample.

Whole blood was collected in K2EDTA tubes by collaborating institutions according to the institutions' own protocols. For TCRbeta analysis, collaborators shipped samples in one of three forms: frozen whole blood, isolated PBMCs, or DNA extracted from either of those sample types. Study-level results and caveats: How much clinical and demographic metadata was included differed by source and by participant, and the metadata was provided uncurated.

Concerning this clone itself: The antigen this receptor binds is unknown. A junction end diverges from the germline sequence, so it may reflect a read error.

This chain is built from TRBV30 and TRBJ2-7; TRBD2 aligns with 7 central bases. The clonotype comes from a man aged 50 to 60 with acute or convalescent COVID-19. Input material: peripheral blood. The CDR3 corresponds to CAWSVRGDINF. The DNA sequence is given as TGTGCCTGGAGTGTACGGGGGGATATAAACTTC.